This TCR beta chain is drawn from a study of Tregs in tolerant kidney transplant recipients. Study information: An approximately three-day belatacept mixed lymphocyte reaction, sometimes plus 5-day graft donor restimulation, preceded CD4+CD25+CD127- sorting. Antibodies separated recipient from donor cells.

General study points: Biological reproducibility was not directly addressed in this study. Findings come from small patient numbers and require larger validation.

On this clone itself: What it binds is not known.

Trimming removed 0 bases from V and 10 bases from J; junction bases left unmatched: 13. CDR1 and CDR2 from the germline V gene are SGHRS and YFSETQ. The CDR3 consists of 17 residues. Profiled with immunoSEQ multiplex PCR; TCRdb holds only in-frame clones, not every one. This sample has 15,000 to 20,000 clones; around 60% occur once, and the top ten carry 3% to 3.5%. The clonotype comes from a human donor in good health. V usage is TRBV5-1 and J usage is TRBJ1-6; TRBD1 aligns across 7 bases. The source material was Tregs from blood cultured with allogeneic cells. CDR3 DNA sequence: TGCGCCAGCAGCTTGGTGGGCCCGGACAGGCTAGCCTCACCCCTCCACTTT. Amino acids: CASSLVGPDRLASPLHF.